This T cell receptor (beta chain) was profiled in a study of CD8+ T cells in alopecia areata. Extracted RNA was reverse transcribed, and the resulting cDNA served as sequencing template. Assay used: immunoSEQ multiplex PCR; TCRdb lists only in-frame clones, some missing. In the table there are roughly 4,200 clones, 68% of which are singletons. CDR3 size: 13 residues. CDR1 and CDR2 (germline): SGHKS, YYEKEE (reference sequence). On this clone: At one end, the junction sequence differs from germline, possibly due to a read error. Other DNA sequences in the same sample also yield this CDR3.

The sample was skin. This TCR was sampled from a human donor in good health. The chain employs TRBV5-5 and TRBJ2-3; tentatively, D is TRBD2 (6 bases). CDR3 DNA: TGTGCCAGCAGTTTGGCGGGGACTTTGGCGCAGTATTTT. As protein: CASSLAGTLAQYF.